These T cell receptor beta chains were read from a single sample in a study of metastatic and nonmetastatic thyroid tumors. With MiXCR, TCRdb called clones anew from the PCR reads. The sample yields under 95,000 clones, 9.5% to 15% seen once. What was sequenced was blood. These receptors were collected from a female donor with papillary thyroid cancer or a benign thyroid nodule (not recorded which). Some clones in this sample may be carry-over from other donors' samples. Both conserved end residues are part of each CDR3. A D gene is named only where the DNA matches it firmly. Rows give clone size only sometimes, using once, few, many, or a class for an expanded clone.

TGTGCCAGCAGCACGGAAACCGGGACAGCCTACTACGAGCAGTACTTC,CASSTETGTAYYEQYF,TRBV11-1,TRBJ2-7,many,TRBD1
TGTGCCAGCAGCCTCGAACAGGGGGCCACTAACATTCAGTACTTC,CASSLEQGATNIQYF,TRBV28,TRBJ2-4,many,TRBD1
TGCGCCAGCAGCTTGGCCCCCACAGGGGGTAGGATGAACACTGAAGCTTTCTTT,CASSLAPTGGRMNTEAFF,TRBV5-1,TRBJ1-1,many,TRBD1
TGTGCCAGTAGTAGCGGACAGGGCAACTATGGCTACACCTTC,CASSSGQGNYGYTF,TRBV19,TRBJ1-2,many,TRBD1
TGTGCCAGCAGTGAAACGGGAGGGGGCGATTTCTTCCGGTACTTC,CASSETGGGDFFRYF,TRBV2,TRBJ2-7,many,.
TGTGCCAGCAGAGGGGGGGCGCGTGGCACTGAAGCTTTCTTT,CASRGGARGTEAFF,TRBV25-1,TRBJ1-1,many,.
TGTGCCAGCAGCGTCAACAGGGGTGGCTATGGCTACACCTTC,CASSVNRGGYGYTF,TRBV7-2,TRBJ1-2,many,TRBD1
TGTGCCTGGAGTGTGGGGTTTATCTATGGCTACACCTTC,CAWSVGFIYGYTF,TRBV30,TRBJ1-2,.,.
TGTGCCAGCAGCCAAGATCTGCAGAGTCGTCAGCATTTT,CASSQDLQSRQHF,TRBV4-2,TRBJ1-5,many,.
TGTGCCAGCAGCCCAGGACAGGGGGCGGTTGAGCAGTTCTTC,CASSPGQGAVEQFF,TRBV7-2,TRBJ2-1,many,TRBD1
TGTGCCAGCAGTTGGGGACTAGCGGCCGGGGAGCTGTTTTTT,CASSWGLAAGELFF,TRBV12-3/TRBV12-4,TRBJ2-2,many,TRBD2
TGTGCCAGCTCACCGGGGACGTTTACCTACGAGCAGTACTTC,CASSPGTFTYEQYF,TRBV18,TRBJ2-7,many,.
TGTGCCTGGAGTGCGCAGGGCCTCACAGATACGCAGTATTTT,CAWSAQGLTDTQYF,TRBV30,TRBJ2-3,many,.
TGTGCCAGCAGTTTCTGGGGTGGACAGAACCCCACCGGGGAGCTGTTTTTT,CASSFWGGQNPTGELFF,TRBV12-3/TRBV12-4,TRBJ2-2,many,.
TGTGCCAGCAGCTTACGACTAGCTGCAGATACGCAGTATTTT,CASSLRLAADTQYF,TRBV11-2,TRBJ2-3,many,TRBD2
TGTGCCAGCACGGGACACCCCACCGGGGAGCTGTTTTTT,CASTGHPTGELFF,TRBV28,TRBJ2-2,many,.
TGTGCCAGCAGTTACCGACATACCTACGAGCAGTACTTC,CASSYRHTYEQYF,TRBV6-5,TRBJ2-7,many,.
TGTGCCAGCAGTCGCCGGGAGGCCGACACTGAAGCTTTCTTT,CASSRREADTEAFF,TRBV5-8,TRBJ1-1,many,.
TGTGCCATCAGTAGGTCTGGGGGATCCTACAATGAGCAGTTCTTC,CAISRSGGSYNEQFF,TRBV10-3,TRBJ2-1,many,.
TGTGCCAGCAGTCCTCATACCGGGCTCCAAGAGACCCAGTACTTC,CASSPHTGLQETQYF,TRBV12-3/TRBV12-4,TRBJ2-5,many,.
TGTGCCTGGAGTCCGAACCGGGACGGAGAAGCTTTCTTT,CAWSPNRDGEAFF,TRBV30,TRBJ1-1,.,.
TGTGCCAGCAGCCTCGGGGACGACAGGGTTGAAAAACTGTTTTTT,CASSLGDDRVEKLFF,TRBV11-2,TRBJ1-4,many,TRBD1
TGTGCCAGCAGCTCCGGGACAGGGCGAACCTACGAGCAGTACTTC,CASSSGTGRTYEQYF,TRBV11-2,TRBJ2-7,many,TRBD1
TGCGCCAGCAGCCAAGATGCAGGGCCCATTAGCAATCAGCCCCAGCATTTT,CASSQDAGPISNQPQHF,TRBV4-1,TRBJ1-5,many,.
TGTGCCAGCAGCCCGGGACAGGGTAACGAGCAGTACTTC,CASSPGQGNEQYF,TRBV7-3,TRBJ2-7,.,TRBD1
TGTGCCACCAGTTCCCATAGCGGGAGGCGCCGTTACAATGAGCAGTTCTTC,CATSSHSGRRRYNEQFF,TRBV6-2/TRBV6-3,TRBJ2-1,many,TRBD2
TGTGCCAGTAGTCAGAGGGGGGGGCTCGCCACCGGGGAGCTGTTTTTT,CASSQRGGLATGELFF,TRBV19,TRBJ2-2,many,.
TGTGCCAGCAGTTTCCTAGATACACAGTATTTT,CASSFLDTQYF,TRBV6-5,TRBJ2-3,.,.